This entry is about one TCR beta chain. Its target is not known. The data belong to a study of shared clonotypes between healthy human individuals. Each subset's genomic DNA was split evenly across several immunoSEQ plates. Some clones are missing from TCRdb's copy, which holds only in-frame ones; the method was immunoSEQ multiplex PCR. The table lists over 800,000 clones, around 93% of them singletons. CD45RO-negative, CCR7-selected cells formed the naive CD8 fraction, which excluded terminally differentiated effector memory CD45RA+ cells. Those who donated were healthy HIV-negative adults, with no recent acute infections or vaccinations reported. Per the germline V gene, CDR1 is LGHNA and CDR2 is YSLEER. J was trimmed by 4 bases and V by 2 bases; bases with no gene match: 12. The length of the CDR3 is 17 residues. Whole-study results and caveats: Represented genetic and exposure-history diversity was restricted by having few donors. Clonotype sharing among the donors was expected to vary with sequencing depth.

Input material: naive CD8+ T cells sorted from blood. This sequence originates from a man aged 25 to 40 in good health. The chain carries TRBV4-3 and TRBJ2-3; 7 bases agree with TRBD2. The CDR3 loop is CASSQPWLAGEADTQYF. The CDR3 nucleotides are TGCGCCAGCAGCCAACCATGGTTGGCGGGAGAAGCAGATACGCAGTATTTT.